The clone carrying this T cell receptor beta chain is a singleton in its sample. Its antigen is unknown. This entry comes from a study of T cells in narcolepsy. Overall study context: Patients with NT1 or NT2 and healthy control donors were enrolled. Whole-study findings and limits: Autoreactive clonotypes reportedly recurred in blood of same and different patients, not controls. HCRT-specific and TRIB2-specific autoreactive clonotypes appeared among same-patient CSF and blood CD4+ clonotypes.

Measured with immunoSEQ multiplex PCR; TCRdb has only the in-frame clones, and not every one. Of fewer than 1,500 clones in the sample, 40% were seen once. Germline V CDR1 and CDR2: SNHLY, FYNNEI. The CDR3 runs 16 residues. With V trimmed by 5 bases and J by 1 base, 6 bases remained unmatched. This chain links TRBV2 with TRBJ1-5; 9 nucleotides align to TRBD1. The source is a human donor with narcolepsy. Sequencing was carried out using cultured CD8+ T cells from cerebrospinal fluid. CDR3 in amino acids: CASSRQGGRSNQPQHF. For the CDR3, the DNA is TGTGCCAGCAGTAGACAGGGGGGAAGGAGCAATCAGCCCCAGCATTTT.